These 32 T cell receptor beta chains share one sample of origin, sequenced in a study of vaccination effects on CD4 cells after COVID-19. Following 10 days of culture, CD4+ T cells were isolated. It was between March and December 2020 that the person had a SARS-CoV-2 infection confirmed by PCR. All participants had two doses of either the BNT162b2 or mRNA-1273 vaccine. Using immunoSEQ multiplex PCR, the repertoire was profiled, and TCRdb retains in-frame clones only, with some absent. Here the sample spans 50,000 or so clones, 74% being singletons. The antigens of these receptors remain unknown. The sequencing here drew on CD4+ T cells from PBMCs cultured without peptide, taken after COVID-19 vaccination. These receptors came from a human donor who had a prior SARS-CoV-2 infection.

J is TRBJ2-5 and V is TRBV29-1; tentatively, D is TRBD1 (6 bases). Germline V gene lookup returns CDR1 SQVTM and CDR2 ANQGSEA. Trimming left V 2 bases short and J 2 bases short, with 9 bases between. The CDR3 contains 13 residues. CDR3 DNA: TGCAGCGTTGAAATCGGGACACAAGAGACCCAGTACTTC. The encoded protein is CSVEIGTQETQYF.

CDR3 sequence reads: CASSKVLHLYYNEQFF. The CDR3 DNA sequence: TGTGCCAGCAGCAAAGTACTGCACCTCTACTACAATGAGCAGTTCTTC. V gene TRBV21-1 combines with J gene TRBJ2-1; TRBD2 is the table's D call, not checked against the DNA. TRBV21-1 is a listed pseudogene. The CDR3 runs 16 residues.

Regarding this clone: A read error may produce the germline difference seen at one junction end. This chain connects TRBV20-1 to TRBJ1-2; TRBD1 aligns across 9 bases. Germline values: CDR1 DFQATT, CDR2 SNEGSKA (reference sequence). CDR3 length equals 11 residues. CDR3 nucleotides: TGCAGTGCTAGAGATGGACAGGGGTATTGCTTC. Protein product: CSARDGQGYCF.

The chain employs TRBV21-1 and TRBJ1-5; the table's D gene call, TRBD1, was not cross checked with the DNA. TRBV21-1 has pseudogene status. There are 16 residues in the CDR3. The CDR3: CASSCEGTGYGQPQHF. The CDR3 nucleotides are TGTGCCAGCAGCTGCGAGGGGACAGGGTATGGTCAGCCCCAGCATTTT.

The CDR3 sequence is CASSLGTYATNEKLFF. CDR3 in DNA: TGTGCCAGCAGCTTAGGGACATACGCAACTAATGAAAAACTGTTTTTT. J is TRBJ1-4 and V is TRBV7-9; D perhaps matches TRBD1 (5 bases). Per germline, CDR1 SEHNR and CDR2 FQNEAQ (reference sequence). V lost 1 base and J 0 bases, leaving 9 bases between the germline ends. This CDR3 has 16 residues.

This chain connects TRBV28 to TRBJ2-7, with 7 bases identical to TRBD2. V trimming: 7 bases; J trimming: 6 bases; junction bases outside the gene matches: 12. CDR3 length: 14 amino acids. CDR1 and CDR2 from the germline V gene are MDHEN and SYDVKM. In DNA, the CDR3 is TGTGCCAGCAATCTTCTAGCGGTACGAAGCGAGCAGTACTTC. This gives the protein CASNLLAVRSEQYF.

This chain connects TRBV7-9 to TRBJ1-4, with TRBD1 as a possible D gene (6 bases). Looked up from germline, CDR1 is SEHNR and CDR2 is FQNEAQ (reference sequence). CDR3 size: 14 residues. V was cut by 1 base and J by 15 bases, with 18 bases left in between. CDR3 amino acids: CASSLGQADEKLFF. As DNA, the CDR3 is TGTGCCAGCAGCTTAGGACAGGCAGATGAAAAGTTGTTTTTT. The whole variable domain, remainder taken from reference TRBV7-9 and TRBJ1-4, is DTGVSQNPRHKITKRGQNVTFRCDPISEHNRLYWYRQTLGQGPEFLTYFQNEAQLEKSRLLSDRFSAERPKGSFSTLEIQRTEQGDSAMYLCASSLGQADEKLFFGSGTQLSVL.

The V call is TRBV24-1, the J call TRBJ2-3, with TRBD1 matching over 9 bases. The CDR3 contains 14 residues. Germline V CDR1 and CDR2: KGHDR, SFDVKD. Trimming took 6 bases from V and 8 from J; bases not matched to a gene: 8. The CDR3 reads CATSWTGEDVTQYF. In nucleotides, the CDR3 is TGTGCCACCAGTTGGACAGGGGAGGATGTTACGCAGTATTTT.

Written as DNA, the CDR3 is TGTGCCAGCAGCTTAGTCCGGGGTCCGGATACGCAGTATTTT. It specifies CASSLVRGPDTQYF. J is TRBJ2-3 and V is TRBV7-6; tentative D call: TRBD2 (5 bases). With 1 base removed from V and 6 bases from J, the gap between germline ends came to 11 bases. Germline CDR1 SGHVS, CDR2 FNYEAQ. The CDR3 consists of 14 residues.

The chain carries TRBV4-2 and TRBJ2-3; D may correspond to TRBD1 or TRBD2 (5 bases each). Germline CDR1 reads LGHNA; CDR2 reads YNFKEQ. V was clipped by 8 bases and J by 4 bases, with 19 bases between them. The CDR3 length is 15 residues. CDR3: CASQRDQTHSDTQYF. CDR3 bases: TGTGCCAGCCAGAGGGACCAAACTCACTCAGATACGCAGTATTTT.

This clone has only a few counts. The gene calls are TRBV5-6 and TRBJ1-1; D gene uncertain. In germline, CDR1 is SGHDT, CDR2 YYEEEE. The CDR3 extends over 13 amino acids. The V and J ends lost 4 bases and 3 bases respectively, with 10 bases between them. The CDR3 protein is CASSLNTYTEAFF. The DNA of the CDR3 is TGTGCCAGCAGCCTGAATACCTACACTGAAGCTTTCTTT. The variable domain in full, completed from reference TRBV5-6 and TRBJ1-1, reads DAGVTQSPTHLIKTRGQQVTLRCSPKSGHDTVSWYQQALGQGPQFIFQYYEEEERQRGNFPDRFSGHQFPNYSSELNVNALLLGDSALYLCASSLNTYTEAFFGQGTRLTVV.

The CDR3 DNA reads as TGTGCCAGCACCCGAACGGCCCAGGCTGAAGCTTTCTTT. This translates into CASTRTAQAEAFF. The chain combines TRBV12-3 or TRBV12-4 with TRBJ1-1; D is unclear. Trimming took off 7 bases at V and 6 bases at J, with 15 bases between the two ends. This CDR3 region has 13 residues.

In this sample, this clone is medium-sized. The CDR3 spells CASSLRRTGGYGYTF. DNA for the CDR3: TGTGCCAGCAGCTTACGAAGGACAGGGGGCTATGGCTACACCTTC. The chain has TRBV13 and TRBJ1-2, with 10 bases matching TRBD1. CDR3 length: 15 residues. J gave up 4 bases and V 2 bases, and 4 bases lay outside the gene matches. Per the germline V gene, CDR1 is PRHDT and CDR2 is FYEKMQ (reference sequence).

The V and J genes are TRBV10-3 and TRBJ2-3; 8 bases map to TRBD2. CDR1 ENHRY and CDR2 SYGVKD come from the germline V gene. CDR3 length equals 14 residues. Trimming cost V 10 bases and J 1 base; bases outside gene matches: 7. This CDR3 is CATHPAGGTDTQYF. Written as DNA, the CDR3 is TGTGCCACACATCCAGCGGGGGGCACAGATACGCAGTATTTT.

The chain carries TRBV19 and TRBJ1-2; no clear D gene. The CDR3 contains 17 residues. Germline V gene data show CDR1 as LNHDA and CDR2 as SQIVND (reference sequence). Trimming stripped 10 bases from V and 4 bases from J, with 28 bases between. CDR3 DNA sequence: TGTGCCACCCACCCTATTGGGGAAATGGGAAACGTCTATGGCTACACCTTC. This codes for CATHPIGEMGNVYGYTF. The full variable domain, in which reference TRBV19 and TRBJ1-2 provide the parts outside the CDR3, is DGGITQSPKYLFRKEGQNVTLSCEQNLNHDAMYWYRQDPGQGLRLIYYSQIVNDFQKGDIAEGYSVSREKKESFPLTVTSAQKNPTAFYLCATHPIGEMGNVYGYTFGSGTRLTVV.

This clone turned up a few times. The chain employs TRBV7-8 and TRBJ2-5; TRBD2 might be the D (6 bases). Germline V gives CDR1 SGHVS, CDR2 FQNEAQ. V shed 3 bases and J shed 2 bases, with 10 bases lying between them. The CDR3 totals 14 residues. Here the CDR3 reads CASSFGTLQETQYF. Here the CDR3 DNA reads TGTGCCAGCAGCTTCGGGACTTTACAAGAGACCCAGTACTTC.

The genes are TRBV5-4 and TRBJ1-2; 11 bases fit TRBD1. J was trimmed by 3 bases and V by 5 bases; bases with no gene match: 3. This CDR3 is 14 amino acids long. Germline V gene sequence: CDR1 SGHNT, CDR2 YYREEE (reference sequence). CDR3 amino acids: CASRRTGGDYGYTF. The CDR3 region has the DNA TGTGCCAGCAGGAGGACAGGGGGCGACTATGGCTACACCTTC.

This clone was counted between two and nine times. The chain recombines TRBV7-9 with TRBJ1-2; TRBD1 might be the D (5 bases). Germline CDR1 and CDR2: SEHNR and FQNEAQ (reference sequence). V was clipped by 1 base and J by 0 bases, with 9 bases between them. CDR3 length: 15 amino acids. CDR3 loop: CASSLGGEPNYGYTF. In DNA form, the CDR3 reads TGTGCCAGCAGCTTAGGAGGGGAACCTAACTATGGCTACACCTTC.

The chain recombines TRBV9 with TRBJ2-3; TRBD1 matches at 11 bases. Trimming at V came to 1 base and at J to 5 bases, leaving 3 bases not matched to a gene. CDR1 is SGDLS, CDR2 YYNGEE, per germline. The CDR3 is 15 residues long. The CDR3 sequence: CASSVRTGGEDTQYF. The CDR3, as DNA: TGTGCCAGCAGCGTAAGGACAGGGGGCGAAGATACGCAGTATTTT.

This clone has more than one count but fewer than ten. The chain is built from TRBV6-5 and TRBJ2-7, with D possibly being TRBD2 (5 bases). The CDR3 extends over 14 amino acids. Germline-derived CDR1 and CDR2 are MNHEY and SVGAGI. V shed 6 bases and J shed 6 bases, with 18 bases lying between them. The CDR3: CASRADNLRVEQYF. In nucleotides, the CDR3 is TGTGCCAGCAGGGCCGACAACCTGCGGGTCGAGCAGTACTTC.

The table lists this clone with a count of one. The chain joins TRBV12-3 or TRBV12-4 to TRBJ1-2; a weak D match, TRBD1 (5 bases). V dropped 7 bases and J dropped 8 bases, with 17 bases sitting between them. The CDR3 spans 13 residues. CDR3: CASMGETGQGYTF. The CDR3 DNA reads TGTGCCAGCATGGGGGAAACAGGCCAAGGCTACACCTTC.

The gene calls are TRBV5-4 and TRBJ2-3; 14 bases line up with TRBD2. The CDR3 contains 18 residues. In germline, CDR1 is SGHNT, CDR2 YYREEE (reference sequence). Losses at the gene ends were 4 bases for V and 3 bases for J; bases not matched to a gene: 10. The CDR3 region is CASSKRLTSGRGTDTQYF. The CDR3 DNA reads as TGTGCCAGCAGCAAGCGTCTGACTAGCGGGAGGGGTACAGATACGCAGTATTTT.

The rearrangement uses TRBV21-1 and TRBJ2-3; the table gives TRBD2 as D, unverified against the DNA. TRBV21-1 is given as a pseudogene. CDR3 size: 17 residues. CDR3 sequence (DNA): TGTGCCAGCAGCAAAGGGGGGGGACTAGCGGGACGGAATACGCAGTATTTT. Protein: CASSKGGGLAGRNTQYF.

This clone was recorded a few times. The chain has TRBV30 and TRBJ1-3; D gene unclear. Per the germline V gene, CDR1 is GTSNPN and CDR2 is SVGIG (reference sequence). The CDR3 has 12 amino acids. Between the trimmed V and J ends, which lost 0 bases and 7 bases, there was a span of 7 bases. In DNA form, the CDR3 reads TGTGCCTGGAGTGTAAACTGGAACACCATATATTTT. As protein: CAWSVNWNTIYF. The full variable domain, rest sourced from reference TRBV30 and TRBJ1-3, is SQTIHQWPATLVQPVGSPLSLECTVEGTSNPNLYWYRQAAGRGLQLLFYSVGIGQISSEVPQNLSASRPQDRQFILSSKKLLLSDSGFYLCAWSVNWNTIYFGEGSWLTVV.

Here the CDR3 DNA reads TGTGCCAGCAGCTCCGACACGAACACCGGGGAGCTGTTTTTT. Translating gives CASSSDTNTGELFF. V and J are TRBV7-3 and TRBJ2-2, with D unclear. This CDR3 region has 14 residues. Germline V CDR1 and CDR2: SGHTA, FQGTGA. The V and J ends lost 4 bases and 0 bases respectively, with 6 bases between them.

The chain is built from TRBV15 and TRBJ1-5; 8 bases are shared with TRBD1. CDR3 size: 14 residues. The germline V gene has CDR1 LNHNV and CDR2 YYDKDF (reference sequence). V was clipped by 3 bases and J by 2 bases; unmatched bases: 0. CDR3 in DNA: TGTGCCACCAGCAGGGACAGGGGCAATCAGCCCCAGCATTTT. The encoded protein is CATSRDRGNQPQHF.

Remarks on this clone: In the same sample, other DNA sequences code for this CDR3. The J gene is TRBJ2-1, the V gene TRBV7-2, with no clear D. From germline, CDR1 is SGHTA and CDR2 FQGNSA. Trimming removed 0 bases at V and 0 bases at J, with 6 bases between. This CDR3 is 15 amino acids long. The CDR3 nucleotides are TGTGCCAGCAGCTTAGCTGGGGTCTCCTACAATGAGCAGTTCTTC. It codes for CASSLAGVSYNEQFF. The full variable domain, rest sourced from reference TRBV7-2 and TRBJ2-1, is GAGVSQSPSNKVTEKGKDVELRCDPISGHTALYWYRQSLGQGLEFLIYFQGNSAPDKSGLPSDRFSAERTGGSVSTLTIQRTQQEDSAVYLCASSLAGVSYNEQFFGPGTRLTVL.

This rearrangement joins TRBV18 to TRBJ2-2; D gene uncertain. CDR1 is KGHSH, CDR2 LQKENI, per germline. Deletions cut 1 base from V and 4 bases from J, with 1 base between. This CDR3 is 12 amino acids long. CDR3 loop: CASSPRTGELFF. In DNA form, the CDR3 reads TGTGCCAGCTCACCACGCACCGGGGAGCTGTTTTTT.

V is TRBV24-1 and J is TRBJ2-3; D gene uncertain. Germline V gene sequence: CDR1 KGHDR, CDR2 SFDVKD. The CDR3 consists of 13 residues. V gave up 4 bases and J gave up 1 base, with 5 bases separating them. The DNA for the CDR3 is TGTGCCACCAGTGAGCCAGGCACAGATACGCAGTATTTT. Protein sequence: CATSEPGTDTQYF.

The sample holds one count of this clone. The chain carries TRBV28 and TRBJ1-2; unclear D gene. This CDR3 comprises 13 residues. V lost 3 bases and J 4 bases, leaving 9 bases between the germline ends. Germline CDR1 is MDHEN and CDR2 is SYDVKM. The CDR3 loop reads CASSLMDAYGYTF. CDR3 DNA: TGTGCCAGCAGTTTGATGGACGCCTATGGCTACACCTTC.

This chain joins TRBV5-1 and TRBJ2-2, with 9 bases that match TRBD1. The CDR3 runs to 17 residues. V was pared by 1 base and J by 7 bases, with 11 bases of the junction left unmatched. CDR1 and CDR2 (germline): SGHRS, YFSETQ. DNA of the CDR3: TGCGCCAGCAGCTTGTCGTTTTCGGGACAGGGTGTCGGGGAGCTGTTTTTT. This translates into CASSLSFSGQGVGELFF.

This chain joins TRBV4-3 and TRBJ2-7; no clear D. V lost 0 bases, J lost 5 bases, and 17 bases lay in between. The germline V gene encodes CDR1 LGHNA and CDR2 YSLEER. This CDR3 is built from 16 residues. CDR3 sequence (DNA): TGCGCCAGCAGCCAAGACCCTCCTACCGGGTACCACGAGCAGTACTTC. This gives the protein CASSQDPPTGYHEQYF.